Listed below are T cell receptor beta chains from one sample, sequenced in a study of patients and donors after allogeneic stem cell transplantation. TCRdb used MiXCR to reprocess the RT-PCR reads, holding one entry per CDR3 protein. The sample records about 2,700 distinct CDR3 sequences, less than 5% being singletons. Material: blood, either unsorted or a sorted T cell fraction (not recorded which). The receptor source for this set is a human donor who was either an allogeneic HSCT recipient or a stem cell or donor lymphocyte infusion donor (not recorded which). It is not recorded whose cells these are; they may come from a transplant donor. CDR3s include the opening cysteine and the closing phenylalanine or tryptophan. Fields, in order: CDR3 DNA, CDR3 protein, clone size, D gene, J gene, V gene. The D gene is left open where the match is weak. The listing skips clone size in some rows; elsewhere it reads once, few, many or a size class.

CDR3 DNA: TGTGCCAGCAGCTGGCCGGGACTAGCGGTGAAATACAATGAGCAGTTCTTC; CDR3 protein: CASSWPGLAVKYNEQFF; clone size: many; D gene: TRBD2; J gene: TRBJ2-1; V gene: TRBV9
CDR3 DNA: TGTGCCAGCAGTGGGAGGACGAGCTCCTATAATTCACCCCTCCACTTT; CDR3 protein: CASSGRTSSYNSPLHF; clone size: -; D gene: -; J gene: TRBJ1-6; V gene: TRBV2
CDR3 DNA: TGTGCCAGCCGCCCGACTAGCGGGAGAGAGACCCAGTACTTC; CDR3 protein: CASRPTSGRETQYF; clone size: many; D gene: TRBD2; J gene: TRBJ2-5; V gene: TRBV7-8
CDR3 DNA: TGTGCCAGCAGTCGGGTATGGACAGCGACAGGATATGGCTACACCTTC; CDR3 protein: CASSRVWTATGYGYTF; clone size: many; D gene: -; J gene: TRBJ1-2; V gene: TRBV2
CDR3 DNA: TGCAGCGTAGGACGAGGTGTGGAAGAGACCCAGTACTTC; CDR3 protein: CSVGRGVEETQYF; clone size: many; D gene: -; J gene: TRBJ2-5; V gene: TRBV29-1
CDR3 DNA: TGTGCCAGTAGTATCGGACAGAATCAGCCCCAGCATTTT; CDR3 protein: CASSIGQNQPQHF; clone size: many; D gene: -; J gene: TRBJ1-5; V gene: TRBV19
CDR3 DNA: TGTGCCAGCAGCACGGGACAGCTCAGATATTTT; CDR3 protein: CASSTGQLRYF; clone size: many; D gene: TRBD1; J gene: TRBJ1-3; V gene: TRBV7-9
CDR3 DNA: TGTGCCAGCAGCTTAGATCTAGCGGGAGGGCGGGATGAGCAGTTCTTC; CDR3 protein: CASSLDLAGGRDEQFF; clone size: many; D gene: TRBD2; J gene: TRBJ2-1; V gene: TRBV7-2
CDR3 DNA: TGCGCCAGCAGCCAAGATGGGGCAGGGAACTATGGCTACACCTTC; CDR3 protein: CASSQDGAGNYGYTF; clone size: medium-sized; D gene: -; J gene: TRBJ1-2; V gene: TRBV4-1
CDR3 DNA: TGTGCCAGCAGTTTAGGTCCAGGGGGCGTGGGGAACACTGAAGCTTTCTTT; CDR3 protein: CASSLGPGGVGNTEAFF; clone size: many; D gene: TRBD1; J gene: TRBJ1-1; V gene: TRBV27
CDR3 DNA: TGTGCCAGCTCACCTGATTCCTTCTACAGGGGGAGAAATTCACCCCTCCACTTT; CDR3 protein: CASSPDSFYRGRNSPLHF; clone size: many; D gene: TRBD1; J gene: TRBJ1-6; V gene: TRBV18
CDR3 DNA: TGCAGTGCTACCGTTCAGGGGCTCGGATCCAATGAGCAGTTCTTC; CDR3 protein: CSATVQGLGSNEQFF; clone size: many; D gene: -; J gene: TRBJ2-1; V gene: TRBV20-1
CDR3 DNA: TGTGCCAGCAGTCCAATAACGGGACCAATAAACAATGAGCAGTTCTTC; CDR3 protein: CASSPITGPINNEQFF; clone size: many; D gene: -; J gene: TRBJ2-1; V gene: TRBV27
CDR3 DNA: TGTGCCAGCAGTGGAAGGACAGTATCCCTCAACGAGCAGTACTTC; CDR3 protein: CASSGRTVSLNEQYF; clone size: many; D gene: -; J gene: TRBJ2-7; V gene: TRBV12-3/TRBV12-4
CDR3 DNA: TGTGCCAGCGAAACAGGGGGCGCTGAAAACTATGGCTACACCTTC; CDR3 protein: CASETGGAENYGYTF; clone size: medium-sized; D gene: TRBD1; J gene: TRBJ1-2; V gene: TRBV27
CDR3 DNA: TGTGCCAGCAGCCCGGATAGCCTTGAAGCTTTCTTT; CDR3 protein: CASSPDSLEAFF; clone size: large; D gene: -; J gene: TRBJ1-1; V gene: TRBV6-5
CDR3 DNA: TGTGCCAGCAGTTTTCCAGGGAACGAGCAGTACTTC; CDR3 protein: CASSFPGNEQYF; clone size: medium-sized; D gene: -; J gene: TRBJ2-7; V gene: TRBV27
CDR3 DNA: TGTGCCAGCAGCCCCTCGGCGGGAGGGCCCTACAATGAGCAGTTCTTC; CDR3 protein: CASSPSAGGPYNEQFF; clone size: few; D gene: TRBD2; J gene: TRBJ2-1; V gene: TRBV27
CDR3 DNA: TGTGCCACCAGTTTCTCGGGCGACACTGAAGCTTTCTTT; CDR3 protein: CATSFSGDTEAFF; clone size: many; D gene: -; J gene: TRBJ1-1; V gene: TRBV24-1
CDR3 DNA: TGTGCCAGCAGCTTATTCCTGGGGGCGAGCACCGGGGAGCTGTTTTTT; CDR3 protein: CASSLFLGASTGELFF; clone size: -; D gene: -; J gene: TRBJ2-2; V gene: TRBV11-2
CDR3 DNA: TGTGCCAGCAGTTTCGAGGGCGGCTATGGCTACACCTTC; CDR3 protein: CASSFEGGYGYTF; clone size: many; D gene: -; J gene: TRBJ1-2; V gene: TRBV27
CDR3 DNA: TGTGCCAGCAGCTTGACTAGCGGGAGCACAGATACGCAGTATTTT; CDR3 protein: CASSLTSGSTDTQYF; clone size: few; D gene: TRBD2; J gene: TRBJ2-3; V gene: TRBV7-9
CDR3 DNA: TGTGCCAGCAGCCCAGTCAGGGGTGAGCAGTTCTTC; CDR3 protein: CASSPVRGEQFF; clone size: many; D gene: -; J gene: TRBJ2-1; V gene: TRBV7-8
CDR3 DNA: TGTGCCAGCAGTCACGACAGGACAGGGTCCTACGAGCAGTACTTC; CDR3 protein: CASSHDRTGSYEQYF; clone size: many; D gene: TRBD1; J gene: TRBJ2-7; V gene: TRBV6-6
CDR3 DNA: TGTGCCAGCAGCGTAGTTTGGTACAATGAGCAGTTCTTC; CDR3 protein: CASSVVWYNEQFF; clone size: -; D gene: -; J gene: TRBJ2-1; V gene: TRBV9
CDR3 DNA: TGCGCCAGCAGCTTGGACAGGGGGTACCAAGAGACCCAGTACTTC; CDR3 protein: CASSLDRGYQETQYF; clone size: few; D gene: TRBD1; J gene: TRBJ2-5; V gene: TRBV5-1
CDR3 DNA: TGTGCCAGCACCCCGCAGACTGCAGAGACCCAGTACTTC; CDR3 protein: CASTPQTAETQYF; clone size: few; D gene: -; J gene: TRBJ2-5; V gene: TRBV11-3
CDR3 DNA: TGCAGTGCTAGAGATTGGAGGGAGGGGAGCACAGATACGCAGTATTTT; CDR3 protein: CSARDWREGSTDTQYF; clone size: medium-sized; D gene: TRBD2; J gene: TRBJ2-3; V gene: TRBV20-1
CDR3 DNA: TGCGCCAGCAGATTGGCCGGGACTAGCGCCTACGAGCAGTACTTC; CDR3 protein: CASRLAGTSAYEQYF; clone size: many; D gene: TRBD2; J gene: TRBJ2-7; V gene: TRBV5-1
CDR3 DNA: TGTGCCAGCTCACCAAGCCCCAATGAGCAGTTCTTC; CDR3 protein: CASSPSPNEQFF; clone size: large; D gene: -; J gene: TRBJ2-1; V gene: TRBV18
CDR3 DNA: TGTGCCACCAGTACCCAGACCACAGATACGCAGTATTTT; CDR3 protein: CATSTQTTDTQYF; clone size: -; D gene: -; J gene: TRBJ2-3; V gene: TRBV24-1
CDR3 DNA: TGCGCCAGCAGCGGGAGGACTAGCGGCACAGATACGCAGTATTTT; CDR3 protein: CASSGRTSGTDTQYF; clone size: large; D gene: TRBD2; J gene: TRBJ2-3; V gene: TRBV5-1
CDR3 DNA: TGTGCCAGCAGTCAAGAATGGAGAACAGATACGCAGTATTTT; CDR3 protein: CASSQEWRTDTQYF; clone size: many; D gene: -; J gene: TRBJ2-3; V gene: TRBV3-1
CDR3 DNA: TGCGCCAGCAGCCCATGGCTCTACAATGAGCAGTTCTTC; CDR3 protein: CASSPWLYNEQFF; clone size: medium-sized; D gene: -; J gene: TRBJ2-1; V gene: TRBV4-1
CDR3 DNA: TGTGCCAGCAGCTTCGCCTACGAGCAGTACTTC; CDR3 protein: CASSFAYEQYF; clone size: many; D gene: -; J gene: TRBJ2-7; V gene: TRBV2
CDR3 DNA: TGTGCCAGCAGCCCGAACAGAGGGTTCTTGGCCACAGATACGCAGTATTTT; CDR3 protein: CASSPNRGFLATDTQYF; clone size: hyperexpanded; D gene: -; J gene: TRBJ2-3; V gene: TRBV7-8
CDR3 DNA: TGTGCCAGCAGTTTCATTTACAGGGGGGAGACCCAGTACTTC; CDR3 protein: CASSFIYRGETQYF; clone size: many; D gene: TRBD1; J gene: TRBJ2-5; V gene: TRBV27
CDR3 DNA: TGCGCCAGCAGCAACCGAACAGGTCCCCTTCGGGTCGGCTACACCTTC; CDR3 protein: CASSNRTGPLRVGYTF; clone size: large; D gene: -; J gene: TRBJ1-2; V gene: TRBV5-1
CDR3 DNA: TGTGCCAGCAGGCTTCTAAATTCGGGCACTGAAGCTTTCTTT; CDR3 protein: CASRLLNSGTEAFF; clone size: many; D gene: -; J gene: TRBJ1-1; V gene: TRBV6-1
CDR3 DNA: TGTGCCAGCAGCTACTACAGGAACACTGAAGCTTTCTTT; CDR3 protein: CASSYYRNTEAFF; clone size: many; D gene: -; J gene: TRBJ1-1; V gene: TRBV11-3
CDR3 DNA: TGTGCCAGCAGCGCGGAACACAACACTGAAGCTTTCTTT; CDR3 protein: CASSAEHNTEAFF; clone size: many; D gene: -; J gene: TRBJ1-1; V gene: TRBV9
CDR3 DNA: TGTGCCAGCAGGCGCCGGCAGGGAGGTCAGCCCCAGCATTTT; CDR3 protein: CASRRRQGGQPQHF; clone size: many; D gene: -; J gene: TRBJ1-5; V gene: TRBV28
CDR3 DNA: TGTGCCAGCAGCCCAAGTTTCCCCGGGACTAACACAGATACGCAGTATTTT; CDR3 protein: CASSPSFPGTNTDTQYF; clone size: many; D gene: TRBD2; J gene: TRBJ2-3; V gene: TRBV7-3
CDR3 DNA: TGTGCCAGCAGCGGCGGGACAGGCTTGGTGGGGGCCAACGTCCTGACTTTC; CDR3 protein: CASSGGTGLVGANVLTF; clone size: -; D gene: TRBD1; J gene: TRBJ2-6; V gene: TRBV5-4
CDR3 DNA: TGTGCCAGCAGTGAGGGACCGAGCACTGAAGCTTTCTTT; CDR3 protein: CASSEGPSTEAFF; clone size: medium-sized; D gene: -; J gene: TRBJ1-1; V gene: TRBV25-1
CDR3 DNA: TGTGCCAGCAGCCAGGCTGGGGGCAACATTGGGGGCTACACCTTC; CDR3 protein: CASSQAGGNIGGYTF; clone size: many; D gene: -; J gene: TRBJ1-2; V gene: TRBV3-1
CDR3 DNA: TGTGCCAGCAGCTTAGTTACAGGGAACGAAAAACTGTTTTTT; CDR3 protein: CASSLVTGNEKLFF; clone size: medium-sized; D gene: -; J gene: TRBJ1-4; V gene: TRBV7-2
CDR3 DNA: TGTGCCAGCAGTCCCGGGACTAGCGGAACTGATACGCAGTATTTT; CDR3 protein: CASSPGTSGTDTQYF; clone size: large; D gene: TRBD2; J gene: TRBJ2-3; V gene: TRBV27
CDR3 DNA: TGCGCCAGCAGCCAGACCTCTAGCGACCCCCCTACCGAGCAGTACTTC; CDR3 protein: CASSQTSSDPPTEQYF; clone size: medium-sized; D gene: -; J gene: TRBJ2-7; V gene: TRBV4-1
CDR3 DNA: TGTGCCAGCAGCTTAGGACAGGGCTCTACAGATACGCAGTATTTT; CDR3 protein: CASSLGQGSTDTQYF; clone size: many; D gene: TRBD1; J gene: TRBJ2-3; V gene: TRBV11-3
CDR3 DNA: TGCGCCAGCAGCTTGGACAGGGGGAACTATGGCTACACCTTC; CDR3 protein: CASSLDRGNYGYTF; clone size: many; D gene: TRBD1; J gene: TRBJ1-2; V gene: TRBV5-1
CDR3 DNA: TGTGCCAGCTCACCATTCTCTGGGGACAGGCAAAGTTCAGCCTATGGCTACACCTTC; CDR3 protein: CASSPFSGDRQSSAYGYTF; clone size: many; D gene: TRBD1; J gene: TRBJ1-2; V gene: TRBV18